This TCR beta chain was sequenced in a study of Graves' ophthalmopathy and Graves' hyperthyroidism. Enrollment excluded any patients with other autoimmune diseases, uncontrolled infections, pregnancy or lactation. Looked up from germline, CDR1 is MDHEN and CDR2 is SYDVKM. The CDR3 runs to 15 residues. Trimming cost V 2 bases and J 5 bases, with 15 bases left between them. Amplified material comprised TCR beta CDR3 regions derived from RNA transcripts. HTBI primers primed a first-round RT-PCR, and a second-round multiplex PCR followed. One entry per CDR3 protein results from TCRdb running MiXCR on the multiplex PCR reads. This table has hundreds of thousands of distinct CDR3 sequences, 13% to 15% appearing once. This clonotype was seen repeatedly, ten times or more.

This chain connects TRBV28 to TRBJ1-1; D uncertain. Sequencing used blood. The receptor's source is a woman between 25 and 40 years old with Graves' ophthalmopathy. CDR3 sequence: CASSLPLGVGTEAFF. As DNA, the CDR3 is TGTGCCAGCAGTTTACCCCTAGGCGTGGGTACTGAAGCTTTCTTT.